This TCR beta chain emerged from a study of radiotherapy plus CTLA-4 blockade in lung cancer. At the level of the study: Objective responses were documented in about 19% of patients, with disease control in about 29%. Study outcomes and limitations: TCR clones from tumors expanded in blood after radiotherapy plus ipilimumab. How blood T cell clones changed early, along with interferon-beta, reportedly forecast response best.

V trimming: 8 bases; J trimming: 5 bases; junction bases outside the gene matches: 11. CDR3 size: 15 residues. Germline loops: CDR1 SGHAT, CDR2 FQNNGV. Patients with chemo-refractory metastatic non-small-cell lung cancer received focal radiation plus CTLA-4 blockade with ipilimumab. Details on this clone: Its antigen is still unknown.

TCRdb's table, derived via immunoSEQ multiplex PCR, lists solely in-frame clones and lacks some. The sample records about 31,000 clones, under 85% being singletons. This clonotype was sampled from a human donor with non-small cell lung cancer whose response to radiotherapy plus ipilimumab could not be evaluated. The material was peripheral blood, obtained from a patient treated with radiotherapy plus ipilimumab. V and J are TRBV11-2 and TRBJ2-2, with TRBD2 matching 7 bases. The CDR3 reads CASRSPGLKTGELFF. The CDR3 nucleotides read TGTGCCAGCCGTAGTCCGGGACTAAAAACCGGGGAGCTGTTTTTT.